This is a list of T cell receptor beta chains from one sample in a study of shared clonotypes between healthy human individuals. Using immunoSEQ multiplex PCR, the repertoire was profiled, and TCRdb retains in-frame clones only, with some absent. The sample lists some 2 million clones, around 96% occurring once. Input material: naive CD8+ T cells sorted from blood. The source is a young man in good health. Both conserved end residues are part of each CDR3. The D gene is left open where the match is weak. Clone size is not always given. Where it is, it says once, few, many or a class for expanded clones.

d_call,j_call,clone_size,v_call,cdr3_nt,cdr3_aa
TRBD1,TRBJ1-1,once,TRBV5-1,TGCGCCAGCAGCCTCCGGGACAGGGATAAAGCTTTCTTT,CASSLRDRDKAFF
NA,TRBJ2-1,once,TRBV5-1,TGCGCCAGCAGCGCCGGCAGGGCAGGGTCCTACAATGAGCAGTTCTTC,CASSAGRAGSYNEQFF
NA,TRBJ2-7,NA,TRBV7-6,TGTGCCAGCAGCTTAGAGGGATCGGGTGGCGAGCAGTACTTC,CASSLEGSGGEQYF
NA,TRBJ2-3,NA,TRBV28,TGTGCCAGCAGCGTGGTGGGTTCTAGCACAGATACGCAGTATTTT,CASSVVGSSTDTQYF
NA,TRBJ2-7,NA,TRBV18,TGTGCCAGCTCACGGGGGGACACCTACGAGCAGTACTTC,CASSRGDTYEQYF
NA,TRBJ2-7,NA,TRBV7-9,TGTGCCAGCAGCGGAGGACCGATTTACGAGCAGTACTTC,CASSGGPIYEQYF
NA,TRBJ1-1,NA,TRBV27,TGTGCCAGCATTGGGGCAGGGTACCCCACTGAAGCTTTCTTT,CASIGAGYPTEAFF
NA,TRBJ2-5,NA,TRBV10-2,TGCGCCAGCAGTGAGGGCATCACCGGAGAGACCCAGTACTTC,CASSEGITGETQYF
NA,TRBJ2-7,NA,TRBV6-5,TGTGCCAGCAGGGACAGTACCTACGAGCAGTACTTC,CASRDSTYEQYF
NA,TRBJ1-5,NA,TRBV6-6,TGTGCCAGCAGTTACTCTTGGGAGGTAGGACAGCCCCAGCATTTT,CASSYSWEVGQPQHF
NA,TRBJ1-1,NA,TRBV9,TGTGCCAGCAGCGTAGGCGGGGGAAGCGGTGTGGCTTTCTTT,CASSVGGGSGVAFF
NA,TRBJ2-3,NA,TRBV7-6,TGTGCCAGCAGCTGGGGCCTGGGGACGACAGATACGCAGTATTTT,CASSWGLGTTDTQYF
NA,TRBJ2-3,once,TRBV27,TGTGCCAGCAGTTTCAGATCAGAAACGCAGTATTTT,CASSFRSETQYF
NA,TRBJ2-3,once,TRBV7-9,TGTGCCAGCAGCGACGCCGGAGGGTCAGATACGCAGTATTTT,CASSDAGGSDTQYF
NA,TRBJ1-1,NA,TRBV5-6,TGTGCCAGCAGCCCTATCGGAGGGGCATTTTTAGGGAACACTGAAGCTTTCTTT,CASSPIGGAFLGNTEAFF
NA,TRBJ2-5,NA,TRBV2,TGTGCCAGCAGTGAAGGGACAGAACAAGAGACCCAGTACTTC,CASSEGTEQETQYF
NA,TRBJ1-1,NA,TRBV2,TGTGCCAGCAGTGCAGAGGCAGGGTTTACTGAAGCTTTCTTT,CASSAEAGFTEAFF
NA,TRBJ2-3,NA,TRBV7-9,TGTGCCAGCAGCCCTCCCCGAGGATTTGGGTCAGATACGCAGTATTTT,CASSPPRGFGSDTQYF